The 19 T cell receptor beta chains in this list originate from one sample, sequenced in a study of shared clonotypes between healthy human individuals (TCRdb year 2020). The library was prepared using the immunoSEQ multiplex PCR assay. TCRdb obtained this table from immuneACCESS and retained in-frame rearrangements with V and J assigned. These tables miss some clones; where compared with another copy, unresolved V genes account for less than half of the shortfall, and the remainder is unexplained. The sample table holds around 2.5 million clones, of which over 85% were seen once. 0.36% of the sample goes to the ten largest clones. Sequencing was carried out using naive CD4+ T cells from PBMCs. The cell subset or site tag for this specimen amounts to: CD45RA+ positively selected. Receptors originate from a man between 18 and 29 years old in good health. Some clones in this sample may be carry-over from other donors' samples.

This chain joins TRBV7-2 and TRBJ2-5; the D call may be TRBD1 or TRBD2 (5 bases each). Between the trimmed V and J ends, which lost 6 bases and 2 bases, there was a span of 19 bases. This CDR3 region has 16 residues. Germline CDR1 SGHTA, CDR2 FQGNSA. CDR3 sequence (DNA): TGTGCCAGCAGAAGGATTACCGGGACCCAACAAGAGACCCAGTACTTC. It specifies CASRRITGTQQETQYF.

The chain links TRBV6-5 to TRBJ2-1, with D perhaps TRBD2 (6 bases). The CDR3 is made up of 14 amino acids. The V end lost 6 bases, the J end lost 0 bases, and 9 bases lay between the germline ends. Germline CDR1 MNHEY, CDR2 SVGAGI. Here the CDR3 reads CASRRDASYNEQFF. DNA for the CDR3: TGTGCCAGCAGGCGGGACGCCTCCTACAATGAGCAGTTCTTC.

The V and J genes are TRBV2 and TRBJ1-1, with a tentative D call TRBD1 (5 bases). The germline gives CDR1 SNHLY, CDR2 FYNNEI. V lost 6 bases to trimming and J lost 11 bases, with 13 bases between them. The CDR3 spans 11 residues. The CDR3 here is CASSNTPGAFF. CDR3 in DNA: TGTGCCAGCAGCAACACCCCAGGGGCTTTCTTT.

The chain couples TRBV6-7 to TRBJ1-4; D is undetermined. TRBV6-7 is an ORF; its function is uncertain. This CDR3 region has 15 residues. V dropped 8 bases and J dropped 0 bases, with 13 bases sitting between them. The CDR3 here is CASRKKTTTNEKLFF. Written as DNA, the CDR3 is TGTGCCAGCCGCAAGAAAACAACAACTAATGAAAAACTGTTTTTT.

Regarding this clone: Other DNA variants within this sample encode the same CDR3. This chain joins TRBV28 and TRBJ2-3; 11 positions match TRBD1. This CDR3 contains 13 residues. Germline V gene sequence: CDR1 MDHEN, CDR2 SYDVKM. Trimming took 8 bases from V and 4 from J; bases not matched to a gene: 2. The CDR3 bases are TGTGCCAGCCGGGGACAGGGGGCAGATACGCAGTATTTT. Translation gives CASRGQGADTQYF.

The V gene is TRBV7-2, the J gene TRBJ1-5; D is ambiguous. This CDR3 is 17 amino acids long. With 1 base removed from V and 1 base from J, the gap between germline ends came to 14 bases. Germline V gives CDR1 SGHTA, CDR2 FQGNSA. CDR3 amino acids: CASSLGARVLSNQPQHF. CDR3 nucleotide sequence: TGTGCCAGCAGCTTAGGTGCGCGGGTACTAAGCAATCAGCCCCAGCATTTT.

The chain joins TRBV6-6 to TRBJ2-3; D tentatively fits TRBD1 or TRBD2 (5 bases each). With 2 bases removed from V and 6 bases from J, the gap between germline ends came to 15 bases. This CDR3 comprises 15 residues. Germline loops: CDR1 MNHNY, CDR2 SVGAGI (reference sequence). CDR3 nucleotides: TGTGCCAGCAGTTACGAGGGGTTGTTAACGGATACGCAGTATTTT. Amino acid sequence: CASSYEGLLTDTQYF.

This chain uses TRBV7-6 with TRBJ1-4; D might be TRBD1 (5 bases). The CDR3 runs 15 residues. V was shortened by 5 bases and J by 3 bases, with 13 bases between the two germline ends. CDR1 and CDR2 (germline): SGHVS, FNYEAQ. The CDR3, as DNA: TGTGCCAGCAGCAGCGGGCGGGGGGCTAATGAAAAACTGTTTTTT. Residues: CASSSGRGANEKLFF.

V usage is TRBV19 and J usage is TRBJ2-7; D unclear. There are 13 residues in the CDR3. CDR1 and CDR2 from the germline V gene are LNHDA and SQIVND (reference sequence). Trimming cost V 4 bases and J 6 bases, with 13 bases left between them. The CDR3 reads CASSTPPRSEQYF. The CDR3 coding sequence is TGTGCCAGTAGTACGCCCCCGAGGTCCGAGCAGTACTTC.

The chain employs TRBV5-6 and TRBJ1-6, with 10 bases that match TRBD1. Losses at the gene ends were 0 bases for V and 10 bases for J; bases not matched to a gene: 1. The V gene's germline CDR1 is SGHDT and CDR2 YYEEEE. The CDR3 spans 14 residues. The CDR3 nucleotides are TGTGCCAGCAGCTTGGGACAGGGGGCATCACCCCTCCACTTT. Translated: CASSLGQGASPLHF. Based on the CDR3 plus reference TRBV5-6 and TRBJ1-6, the full variable domain is DAGVTQSPTHLIKTRGQQVTLRCSPKSGHDTVSWYQQALGQGPQFIFQYYEEEERQRGNFPDRFSGHQFPNYSSELNVNALLLGDSALYLCASSLGQGASPLHFGNGTRLTVT.

The chain recombines TRBV29-1 with TRBJ2-7, with unresolved D. This CDR3 is built from 16 residues. Germline values: CDR1 SQVTM, CDR2 ANQGSEA. The CDR3, as DNA: TGCAGTTTTACAGCGACCAGAATTAGAGCCCTTAGCGAGCAGTACTTC. Its protein is CSFTATRIRALSEQYF.

This rearrangement joins TRBV4-1 to TRBJ1-3, with 7 bases fitting TRBD1. Germline CDR1 reads MGHRA; CDR2 reads YSYEKL. CDR3 length equals 14 residues. V was clipped by 6 bases and J by 6 bases; unmatched bases: 8. The CDR3: CASRETGKKNTIYF. The CDR3 DNA reads TGCGCCAGCAGGGAGACAGGGAAGAAAAACACCATATATTTT.

The chain employs TRBV6-1 and TRBJ1-1, with 7 nucleotides matching TRBD1. J lost 4 bases, V lost 3 bases, and 2 bases had no gene match. Germline CDR1 MNHNS, CDR2 SASEGT. The CDR3 length is 13 residues. The CDR3 region is CASSDWTGTEAFF. CDR3 coding DNA: TGTGCCAGCAGTGATTGGACAGGCACTGAAGCTTTCTTT.

The rearrangement joins TRBV5-4 to TRBJ1-1; 9 positions agree with TRBD1. Per the germline V gene, CDR1 is SGHNT and CDR2 is YYREEE (reference sequence). The CDR3 consists of 13 residues. The junction had 2 bases not matched to a gene; V was cut back by 3 bases and J by 5 bases. CDR3 bases: TGTGCCAGCAGCTGGACAGGGGCGACTGAAGCTTTCTTT. Amino acid sequence: CASSWTGATEAFF.

This clone was detected once. The chain is built from TRBV5-1 and TRBJ2-3, with D hard to call. The CDR3 length is 14 residues. Per germline, CDR1 SGHRS and CDR2 YFSETQ. With 4 bases removed from V and 2 bases from J, the gap between germline ends came to 11 bases. CDR3 nucleotide sequence: TGCGCCAGCAGCGCCATCGTCTCCACAGATACGCAGTATTTT. Translation: CASSAIVSTDTQYF.

This CDR3 reads CASSPIVRGGTEAFF. The DNA of the CDR3 is TGCGCCAGCAGCCCGATAGTAAGGGGAGGGACTGAAGCTTTCTTT. This rearrangement joins TRBV5-1 to TRBJ1-1; TRBD1 might be the D (5 bases). This CDR3 spans 15 amino acids. Germline CDR1 and CDR2: SGHRS and YFSETQ. Trimming removed 4 bases from V and 5 bases from J, with 18 bases in between.

The chain employs TRBV7-3 and TRBJ2-2; 10 bases agree with TRBD2. Looked up from germline, CDR1 is SGHTA and CDR2 is FQGTGA. The CDR3 is 17 residues long. V gave up 2 bases and J gave up 3 bases; unmatched junction bases: 6. CDR3 in DNA: TGTGCCAGCAGCTTAGGTCTAGCGGGAGTTCACACCGGGGAGCTGTTTTTT. It encodes CASSLGLAGVHTGELFF.

This chain connects TRBV19 to TRBJ1-2; 7 bases fit TRBD1. The V gene end was trimmed by 7 bases and the J gene end by 3 bases; junction bases not matched to a gene: 5. Looked up from germline, CDR1 is LNHDA and CDR2 is SQIVND (reference sequence). The CDR3 length is 13 residues. DNA for the CDR3: TGTGCCAGTACCCAGGGGGGTGACTATGGCTACACCTTC. Amino acids: CASTQGGDYGYTF.

The chain carries TRBV7-3 and TRBJ2-1; 10 nucleotides agree with TRBD2. Per germline, CDR1 SGHTA and CDR2 FQGTGA. This CDR3 is built from 15 residues. The V segment lost 4 bases and the J segment 8 bases; nucleotides outside the gene matches: 8. DNA for the CDR3: TGTGCCAGCAGCTCTACTAGCGGGGCCTGGGATGAGCAGTTCTTC. Translating gives CASSSTSGAWDEQFF.